A single sample gave rise to the 26 T cell receptor beta chains below, sequenced in a study of cytotoxic CD8 clonotypes in ibrutinib-treated CLL. The table came from immunoSEQ multiplex PCR; TCRdb's copy has only in-frame clones and leaves some out. Among 130,000 or so clones listed, approximately 75% were seen once. Sample: PBMCs, taken after 12 months of ibrutinib treatment. These receptors were obtained from a human donor with chronic lymphocytic leukemia.

This sequence joins TRBV9 and TRBJ1-4; possible D gene TRBD1, 5 bases. V dropped 0 bases and J dropped 2 bases, with 14 bases sitting between them. This CDR3 has 17 amino acids. Germline loops: CDR1 SGDLS, CDR2 YYNGEE. CDR3 nucleotides: TGTGCCAGCAGCGTAGCCAGGGATGGGACGACTAATGAAAAACTGTTTTTT. Translation: CASSVARDGTTNEKLFF.

The V gene is TRBV2, the J gene TRBJ2-7; D is possibly TRBD2 (5 bases). The CDR3 length is 10 residues. Germline values: CDR1 SNHLY, CDR2 FYNNEI. V was trimmed by 6 bases and J by 6 bases, leaving 6 bases between them. CDR3 DNA: TGTGCCAGCAGGAGCGGCGAGCAGTACTTC. It yields the protein CASRSGEQYF. The variable domain in full, with the rest retrieved from reference TRBV2 and TRBJ2-7, is EPEVTQTPSHQVTQMGQEVILRCVPISNHLYFYWYRQILGQKVEFLVSFYNNEISEKSEIFDDQFSVERPDGSNFTLKIRSTKLEDSAMYFCASRSGEQYFGPGTRLTVT.

The V gene is TRBV28, the J gene TRBJ2-1, with TRBD2 identical over 7 bases. Germline values: CDR1 MDHEN, CDR2 SYDVKM. Germline trimming cut 10 bases from V and 2 bases from J; bases unmatched to any gene: 11. The CDR3 loop spans 15 amino acids. The CDR3 loop reads CATDNRGGAYNEQFF. The CDR3 DNA reads TGTGCCACTGATAACCGCGGGGGAGCCTACAATGAGCAGTTCTTC.

The CDR3 DNA reads TGTGCCAGCAGTTTAAGTGCTGGGAGAGTTAGGTATGGCTACACCTTC. Translated, it gives CASSLSAGRVRYGYTF. The chain joins TRBV27 to TRBJ1-2; D call uncertain. Germline lookup yields CDR1 MNHEY and CDR2 SMNVEV (reference sequence). With 2 bases removed from V and 5 bases from J, the gap between germline ends came to 18 bases. The CDR3 totals 16 residues.

The chain links TRBV2 to TRBJ1-1; no clear D gene. The germline gives CDR1 SNHLY, CDR2 FYNNEI. V was shortened by 9 bases and J by 3 bases, with 8 bases between the two germline ends. CDR3 size: 11 residues. CDR3 sequence (DNA): TGTGCCAGTGAAGGGTACACTGAAGCTTTCTTT. This codes for CASEGYTEAFF.

This clone has only a few counts. CDR3 loop: CASSRTQGPQHF. CDR3 sequence (DNA): TGTGCCAGCAGCCGGACCCAGGGGCCCCAGCATTTT. V is TRBV6-5 and J is TRBJ1-5; possibly TRBD1 for D (5 bases). This CDR3 contains 12 residues. Trimming removed 6 bases at V and 9 bases at J, with 12 bases between. CDR1 and CDR2 from the germline V gene are MNHEY and SVGAGI.

This clone was seen only once. This chain joins TRBV27 and TRBJ2-5; D is perhaps TRBD2 (7 bases). V was pared by 2 bases and J by 9 bases, with 16 bases between. The CDR3 is made up of 14 amino acids. CDR1 and CDR2 from the germline V gene are MNHEY and SMNVEV (reference sequence). The CDR3 nucleotides read TGTGCCAGCAGTTTAACGGCGGGGGCGAATTCCCAGTACTTC. Translating it yields CASSLTAGANSQYF.

The CDR3, as DNA: TGTGCCAGCAGCTCCACTAGGGGGCGGGAACAGTACTTC. It specifies CASSSTRGREQYF. The chain recombines TRBV7-2 with TRBJ2-7, with a tentative D call TRBD1 (7 bases). CDR1 and CDR2 (germline): SGHTA, FQGNSA. V was pared by 4 bases and J by 10 bases, with 17 bases between. The CDR3 consists of 13 residues.

The rearrangement links TRBV13 to TRBJ1-2; TRBD1 matches 7 bases. Germline CDR1 is PRHDT and CDR2 is FYEKMQ (reference sequence). The length of the CDR3 is 13 residues. V was clipped by 5 bases and J by 6 bases; unmatched bases: 6. Here the CDR3 reads CASSQGQLNGYTF. Written as DNA, the CDR3 is TGTGCCAGCAGCCAGGGACAGCTCAATGGCTACACCTTC.

This clone was seen just once. The rearrangement joins TRBV19 to TRBJ2-3; D may be TRBD2 (6 bases). The germline V and J ends were trimmed by 5 bases and 6 bases, with 9 bases remaining between them. The germline gives CDR1 LNHDA, CDR2 SQIVND (reference sequence). The CDR3 spans 12 residues. The DNA for the CDR3 is TGTGCCAGTAGTTCCCGGGGGGATACGCAGTATTTT. Amino acid sequence: CASSSRGDTQYF.

This sequence joins TRBV27 and TRBJ2-1; 12 bases map to TRBD2. This CDR3 is 14 amino acids long. Trimming removed 7 bases from V and 9 bases from J; junction bases left unmatched: 7. Germline V gene sequence: CDR1 MNHEY, CDR2 SMNVEV (reference sequence). Here the CDR3 DNA reads TGTGCCAGCATACGACTAGCGGGAGCCCGTGAGCAGTTCTTC. Its translation is CASIRLAGAREQFF.

The chain recombines TRBV29-1 with TRBJ2-5; unclear D gene. CDR1 is SQVTM, CDR2 ANQGSEA, per germline. CDR3 size: 13 residues. V lost 1 base and J lost 1, with 7 bases in between. CDR3 DNA: TGCAGCGTTGAAGCTAGAATCCAAGAGACCCAGTACTTC. Translation gives CSVEARIQETQYF.

V is TRBV28 and J is TRBJ1-5; weak D call: TRBD1 (5 bases). Looked up from germline, CDR1 is MDHEN and CDR2 is SYDVKM. The germline V and J ends were trimmed by 3 bases and 9 bases, with 15 bases remaining between them. The CDR3 is made up of 14 amino acids. The CDR3 region has the DNA TGTGCCAGCAGTTTCGAGGCAGGGTTTGGGCCCCAGCATTTT. Its translation: CASSFEAGFGPQHF.

This chain joins TRBV4-2 and TRBJ2-2; TRBD2 matches at 9 bases. Germline V gene lookup returns CDR1 LGHNA and CDR2 YNFKEQ. The CDR3 covers 18 residues. J lost 6 bases, V lost 3 bases, and 14 bases had no gene match. The CDR3 here is CASSHILSAGGTPGELFF. DNA of the CDR3: TGTGCCAGCAGCCACATATTATCGGCGGGAGGGACGCCCGGGGAGCTGTTTTTT.

This chain links TRBV28 with TRBJ1-2, with TRBD1 as a possible D gene (5 bases). CDR3 length: 14 residues. V was shortened by 6 bases and J by 4 bases, with 15 bases between the two germline ends. Germline V gene data show CDR1 as MDHEN and CDR2 as SYDVKM. The CDR3 here is CASSSGLSFYGYTF. The CDR3 nucleotides read TGTGCCAGCAGCTCGGGACTCTCTTTCTATGGCTACACCTTC.

The chain links TRBV6-6 to TRBJ2-3; TRBD1 is a possible D gene (6 bases). The V gene lost 2 bases and the J gene lost 1 base, with 7 bases spanning the gap. The CDR3 has 14 amino acids. The germline gives CDR1 MNHNY, CDR2 SVGAGI (reference sequence). CDR3 sequence reads: CASSYEGGTDTQYF. CDR3 bases: TGTGCCAGCAGTTACGAGGGGGGCACAGATACGCAGTATTTT.

As concerns this clone: The junction departs from germline at one end; a sequencing error may be responsible. The V call is TRBV2, the J call TRBJ1-2, with 7 bases fitting TRBD1. The CDR3 runs 14 residues. The germline gives CDR1 SNHLY, CDR2 FYNNEI. CDR3 in DNA: TGTGCCACCGATATTACCCCCCCGGGACAGAGGACTCGATTC. This translates into CATDITPPGQRTRF.

This clone occurred once. The chain links TRBV18 to TRBJ1-2; 7 bases match TRBD1. This CDR3 region has 13 residues. Germline loops: CDR1 KGHSH, CDR2 LQKENI. The J segment lost 4 bases and the V segment lost 6 bases, leaving 5 bases of the junction unmatched. CDR3 DNA sequence: TGTGCCAGCTCCCCGGGACAGACCTATGGCTACACCTTC. This translates into CASSPGQTYGYTF.

The chain uses TRBV7-9 and TRBJ1-1; 8 nucleotides line up with TRBD1. The length of the CDR3 is 14 residues. Trimming took 8 bases from V and 3 from J; bases not matched to a gene: 8. CDR1 and CDR2 from the germline V gene are SEHNR and FQNEAQ (reference sequence). The CDR3 is CASVKTGVDTEAFF. The CDR3 DNA sequence: TGTGCCAGCGTGAAGACAGGGGTGGACACTGAAGCTTTCTTT. Complete variable domain (other parts from reference TRBV7-9 and TRBJ1-1): DTGVSQNPRHKITKRGQNVTFRCDPISEHNRLYWYRQTLGQGPEFLTYFQNEAQLEKSRLLSDRFSAERPKGSFSTLEIQRTEQGDSAMYLCASVKTGVDTEAFFGQGTRLTVV.

The chain has TRBV4-1 and TRBJ2-5; 10 positions agree with TRBD2. V lost 4 bases and J lost 4; bases outside the gene matches: 6. Germline assignment: CDR1 MGHRA and CDR2 YSYEKL. This CDR3 is built from 15 residues. CDR3 loop: CASSPLAGGIETQYF. CDR3 sequence (DNA): TGCGCCAGCAGCCCTTTAGCGGGGGGAATAGAGACCCAGTACTTC.

The genes are TRBV18 and TRBJ2-1; D uncertain. The CDR3 sequence is 16 residues long. The germline V gene encodes CDR1 KGHSH and CDR2 LQKENI. V lost 2 bases and J lost 7, with 18 bases in between. The CDR3 here is CASSPNLGNYGNEQFF. CDR3 in DNA: TGTGCCAGCTCACCAAATTTGGGGAACTATGGGAATGAGCAGTTCTTC.

A single count supports this clone. J is TRBJ1-2 and V is TRBV6-4; no clear D. Per the germline V gene, CDR1 is MRHNA and CDR2 is SNTAGT. V lost 3 bases and J 6 bases, leaving 5 bases between the germline ends. The CDR3 contains 11 residues. The CDR3 DNA is TGTGCCAGCAGTGAGGGAAATGGCTACACCTTC. It codes for CASSEGNGYTF.

The chain uses TRBV5-1 and TRBJ2-7; D is uncertain. With 6 bases removed from V and 0 bases from J, the gap between germline ends came to 7 bases. Germline CDR1 reads SGHRS; CDR2 reads YFSETQ. The length of the CDR3 is 12 residues. The CDR3 nucleotides are TGCGCCAGCACCAGCCTCTCCTACGAGCAGTACTTC. Translation: CASTSLSYEQYF. Full variable domain (remainder filled in from reference TRBV5-1 and TRBJ2-7): KAGVTQTPRYLIKTRGQQVTLSCSPISGHRSVSWYQQTPGQGLQFLFEYFSETQRNKGNFPGRFSGRQFSNSRSEMNVSTLELGDSALYLCASTSLSYEQYFGPGTRLTVT.

The gene calls are TRBV10-3 and TRBJ1-4, with 9 bases fitting TRBD1. The CDR3 loop spans 15 amino acids. The J segment lost 3 bases and the V segment lost 2 bases, leaving 1 base of the junction unmatched. Germline CDR1 ENHRY, CDR2 SYGVKD. The CDR3 region is CAISERQGANEKLFF. The CDR3 nucleotides read TGTGCCATCAGTGAGCGACAGGGGGCTAATGAAAAACTGTTTTTT.

This clone has only one observation. The chain has TRBV7-9 and TRBJ1-1, with 7 nucleotides matching TRBD1. The CDR3 spans 15 residues. In germline, CDR1 is SEHNR, CDR2 FQNEAQ (reference sequence). J gave up 2 bases and V 4 bases, and 7 bases lay outside the gene matches. The CDR3 coding sequence is TGTGCCAGCAGCTCCCGGACAGGTCTTAACACTGAAGCTTTCTTT. Translating gives CASSSRTGLNTEAFF.

The J gene is TRBJ1-2, the V gene TRBV5-6; TRBD1 aligns across 7 bases. The V gene end was trimmed by 3 bases and the J gene end by 2 bases; junction bases not matched to a gene: 1. Germline CDR1 is SGHDT and CDR2 is YYEEEE. CDR3 length: 13 residues. CDR3 protein: CASSSTGNYGYTF. CDR3 nucleotide sequence: TGTGCCAGCAGCTCGACAGGGAACTATGGCTACACCTTC.